This record looks at one TCR beta chain sequence and its context. What it binds is unknown. The data originate from a study of identical twins. Template switching added a universal primer site; cDNA carried unique molecular identifiers. TCRdb re-called the 5' RACE reads with MiXCR, one entry per CDR3 protein. The table includes around 280,000 distinct CDR3 sequences, about 8% detected once. Findings and caveats of the study: In beta out-of-frame sequences, the excess sharing between twins was weaker. Low generation-probability sequences were in excess among twin-shared out-of-frame alpha sequences.

CDR1 is DFQATT and CDR2 is SNEGSKA in the germline V gene (reference sequence). Trimming removed 4 bases from V and 7 bases from J; junction bases left unmatched: 10. CDR3 length: 14 amino acids. This sample was shared with a second study, whose subject was yellow fever vaccine responses in identical twins. That paper adds: Twins reportedly had a vaccine T cell response that seemed partly convergent, partly personalized.

V gene TRBV20-1 combines with J gene TRBJ2-1; 7 nucleotides align to TRBD2. The receptor's source is a young woman in good health. The sample consisted of memory (CD45RO+) T cells sorted from blood. CDR3 DNA: TGCAGTGCTATCTCGGGAGGAGAGGTAAATGAGCAGTTCTTC. Its protein product is CSAISGGEVNEQFF.